The rows below give T cell receptor beta chains drawn from one sample of a study of T cells in Graves' hyperthyroidism and ophthalmopathy. TCRdb re-analysed the multiplex PCR reads in MiXCR, keeping a single row per CDR3 protein. Altogether about 620,000 distinct CDR3 sequences are present, 15% to 20% being singletons, with the ten largest covering 3.8%. Material for sequencing was blood. Source of these receptors: a woman aged 25 to 39 with Graves' hyperthyroidism. The CDR3 runs from the conserved cysteine through the conserved F or W. D genes are given only for firm matches. The size of a clone is reported for some rows only, either as once, few or many, or as a class for expanded clones.

clone size,V gene,D gene,J gene,CDR3 DNA,CDR3 protein
few,TRBV10-1,TRBD1,TRBJ2-7,TGCGCCAGCAGTAATCACAGGGGTTCGTACGAGCAGTACTTC,CASSNHRGSYEQYF
many,TRBV5-1,NA,TRBJ2-7,TGCGCCAGCAGCGACGGGGGCTCCTACGAGCAGTACTTC,CASSDGGSYEQYF
many,TRBV7-9,NA,TRBJ2-7,TGTGCCAGCAGCGGCGGGGTCACCTACGAGCAGTACTTC,CASSGGVTYEQYF
many,TRBV28,TRBD1,TRBJ1-4,TGTGCCAGCAGCATAGACAGGGTATCGAGTGAAAAACTGTTTTTT,CASSIDRVSSEKLFF
NA,TRBV29-1,NA,TRBJ1-1,TGCAGCGTTGCGCGGGGGGACACTGAAGCTTTCTTT,CSVARGDTEAFF
few,TRBV5-6,TRBD1,TRBJ2-1,TGTGCCAGCAGCTTGGAGTTAATCACAGGGGCCGGCTACAATGAGCAGTTCTTC,CASSLELITGAGYNEQFF
few,TRBV20-1,NA,TRBJ1-5,TGCAGTGCTAGAGTAACAGGGTTCAATCAGCCCCAGCATTTT,CSARVTGFNQPQHF
NA,TRBV4-1,NA,TRBJ1-5,TGCGCCAGCAGCAAACCAGGTGACGGGGACACCAATCAGCCCCAGCATTTT,CASSKPGDGDTNQPQHF
many,TRBV12-3/TRBV12-4,NA,TRBJ2-3,TGTGCCAGCAGTTTTTCTTCTTCAGGGGCAGATACGCAGTATTTT,CASSFSSSGADTQYF
few,TRBV6-1,NA,TRBJ1-6,TGTGCCAGCAGTTTATATGGGGCGCGTGATTCACCCCTCCACTTT,CASSLYGARDSPLHF
NA,TRBV6-1,NA,TRBJ1-1,TGTGCCAGCGGGGGGAGGGGGATGAACACTGAAGCTTTCTTT,CASGGRGMNTEAFF
many,TRBV30,NA,TRBJ1-6,TGTGCCTGGAGTGTAAGCATAATGGTCGGCTCACCCCTCCACTTT,CAWSVSIMVGSPLHF
many,TRBV7-2,NA,TRBJ2-3,TGTGCCAGCAGTTATATTAGCACAGATACGCAGTATTTT,CASSYISTDTQYF
few,TRBV9,NA,TRBJ1-2,TGTGCCAGCAGCGTAGCCAGCTATGGCTACACCTTC,CASSVASYGYTF
many,TRBV20-1,TRBD2,TRBJ2-1,TGCAGTGCTAGAGATAGCGGGAGGGCCAGGAATGAGCAGTTCTTC,CSARDSGRARNEQFF
NA,TRBV19,NA,TRBJ2-1,TGTGCCAGTCGGGACAGGATAAGCGGGAGGACCTACAATGAGCAGTTCTTC,CASRDRISGRTYNEQFF
many,TRBV11-2,TRBD2,TRBJ2-5,TGTGCCAGCAGCTTAGATCGTGGCGGGAGGACCCAGTACTTC,CASSLDRGGRTQYF
NA,TRBV7-9,NA,TRBJ2-3,TGTGCCAGCAGCTCCCCCACAGGGCATACGCAGTATTTT,CASSSPTGHTQYF
few,TRBV18,NA,TRBJ2-1,TGTGCCAGCTCACCCGGACTGCACTCCTACAATGAGCAGTTCTTC,CASSPGLHSYNEQFF
NA,TRBV7-9,TRBD1,TRBJ1-3,TGTGCCAGCAGCTTATACGGACAGGTGTATTTT,CASSLYGQVYF
NA,TRBV6-5,NA,TRBJ1-5,TGTGCCAGCAGTTACTCGAGAGGGGCGGATCAGCCCCAGCATTTT,CASSYSRGADQPQHF
few,TRBV15,NA,TRBJ1-3,TGTGCCACCGGGCAGGCAAACACCATATATTTT,CATGQANTIYF
few,TRBV29-1,TRBD2,TRBJ2-1,TGCAGCGCCCCGGGACTAGGGTACAATGAGCAGTTCTTC,CSAPGLGYNEQFF
many,TRBV19,NA,TRBJ2-7,TGTGCCAGTAGTAACGGACAAACCTACGAGCAGTACTTC,CASSNGQTYEQYF
many,TRBV15,TRBD2,TRBJ2-7,TGTGCCACCAGCAGCGACCTAGCGGGCGAGCAGTACTTC,CATSSDLAGEQYF
few,TRBV6-1,NA,TRBJ2-1,TGTGCCAGCAGTCGGGACCCCCCCAAGCAGTTCTTC,CASSRDPPKQFF
NA,TRBV2,TRBD1,TRBJ2-5,TGTGCCAGCAGTGTTGGAACAGGGGACCAAGAGACCCAGTACTTC,CASSVGTGDQETQYF
many,TRBV3-1,NA,TRBJ1-3,TGTGCCAGCAGCCAAGATGGGGCCCCAGGAAACACCATATATTTT,CASSQDGAPGNTIYF
few,TRBV2,TRBD1,TRBJ1-1,TGTGCCAGCAGGACAGGGGGCGTCTCCCGGCCTGAAGCTTTCTTT,CASRTGGVSRPEAFF
few,TRBV29-1,NA,TRBJ1-1,TGCAGCGGATACCGGGACCCCTGGAGCACTGAAGCTTTCTTT,CSGYRDPWSTEAFF
NA,TRBV20-1,TRBD2,TRBJ2-5,TGCAGTGCTGGATCGGGACTAGAAGAGACCCAGTACTTC,CSAGSGLEETQYF
NA,TRBV5-1,TRBD1,TRBJ1-5,TGCGCCAGCAGCTTGTCAGGGGGGGTTAGTCAGCCCCAGCATTTT,CASSLSGGVSQPQHF
NA,TRBV11-3,NA,TRBJ2-2,TGTGCCAGCAGCTTAGTTACAGGGAAGATCGGGGAGCTGTTTTTT,CASSLVTGKIGELFF
many,TRBV28,NA,TRBJ2-1,TGTGCCAGCAGTTTAGGAGGGAGCGACTACAATGAGCAGTTCTTC,CASSLGGSDYNEQFF
many,TRBV28,NA,TRBJ1-6,TGTGCCAGCAGTTCGCAATCGGACAGTCGACGTTCACCCCTCCACTTT,CASSSQSDSRRSPLHF